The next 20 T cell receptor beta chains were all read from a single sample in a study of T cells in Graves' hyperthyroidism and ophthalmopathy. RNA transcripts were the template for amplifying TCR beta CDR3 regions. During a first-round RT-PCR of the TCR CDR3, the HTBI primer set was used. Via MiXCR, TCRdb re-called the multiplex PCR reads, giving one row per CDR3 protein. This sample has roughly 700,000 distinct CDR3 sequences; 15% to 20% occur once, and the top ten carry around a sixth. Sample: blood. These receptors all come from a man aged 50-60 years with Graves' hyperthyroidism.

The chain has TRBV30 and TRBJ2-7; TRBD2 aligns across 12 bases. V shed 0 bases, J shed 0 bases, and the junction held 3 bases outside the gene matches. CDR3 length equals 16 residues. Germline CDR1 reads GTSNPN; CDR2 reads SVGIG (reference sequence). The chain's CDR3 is CAWSVGLAGSSYEQYF. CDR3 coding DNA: TGTGCCTGGAGTGTAGGACTAGCGGGGAGCTCCTACGAGCAGTACTTC.

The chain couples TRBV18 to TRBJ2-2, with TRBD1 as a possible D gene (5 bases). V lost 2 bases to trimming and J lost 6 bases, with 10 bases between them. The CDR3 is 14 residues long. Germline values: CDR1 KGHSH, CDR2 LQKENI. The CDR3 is CASSPMAGPGELFF. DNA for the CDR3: TGTGCCAGCTCACCAATGGCAGGGCCCGGGGAGCTGTTTTTT.

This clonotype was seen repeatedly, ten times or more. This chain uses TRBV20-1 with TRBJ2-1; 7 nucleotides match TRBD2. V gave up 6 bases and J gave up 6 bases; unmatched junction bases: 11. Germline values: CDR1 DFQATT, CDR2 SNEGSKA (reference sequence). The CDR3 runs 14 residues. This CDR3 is CSARAREVSNEQFF. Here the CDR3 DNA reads TGCAGTGCCAGGGCACGGGAGGTGTCCAATGAGCAGTTCTTC.

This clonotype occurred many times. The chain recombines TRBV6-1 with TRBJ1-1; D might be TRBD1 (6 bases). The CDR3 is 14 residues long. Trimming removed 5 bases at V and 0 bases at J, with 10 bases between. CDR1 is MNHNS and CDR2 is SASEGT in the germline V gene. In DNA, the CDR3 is TGTGCCAGCAGTATCGGACAGATGAACACTGAAGCTTTCTTT. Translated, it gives CASSIGQMNTEAFF.

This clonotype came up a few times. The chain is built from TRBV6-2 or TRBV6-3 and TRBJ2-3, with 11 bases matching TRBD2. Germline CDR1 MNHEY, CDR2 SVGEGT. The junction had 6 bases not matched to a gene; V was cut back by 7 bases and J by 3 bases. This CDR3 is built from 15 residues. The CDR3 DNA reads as TGTGCCAGCATTAGACTAGCGGGATCTACAGATACGCAGTATTTT. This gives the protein CASIRLAGSTDTQYF.

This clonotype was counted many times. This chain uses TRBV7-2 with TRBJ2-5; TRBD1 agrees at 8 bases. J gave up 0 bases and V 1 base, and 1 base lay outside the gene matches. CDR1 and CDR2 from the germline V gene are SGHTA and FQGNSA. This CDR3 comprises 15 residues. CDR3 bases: TGTGCCAGCAGCTTAGACAGGGGGTACCAAGAGACCCAGTACTTC. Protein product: CASSLDRGYQETQYF. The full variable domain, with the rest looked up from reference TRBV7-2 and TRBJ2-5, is GAGVSQSPSNKVTEKGKDVELRCDPISGHTALYWYRQSLGQGLEFLIYFQGNSAPDKSGLPSDRFSAERTGGSVSTLTIQRTQQEDSAVYLCASSLDRGYQETQYFGPGTRLLVL.

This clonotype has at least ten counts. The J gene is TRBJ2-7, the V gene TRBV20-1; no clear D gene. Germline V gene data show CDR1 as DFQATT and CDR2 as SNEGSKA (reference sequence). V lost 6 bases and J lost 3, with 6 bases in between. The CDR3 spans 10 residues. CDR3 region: CSAAGYEQYF. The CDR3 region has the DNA TGCAGTGCCGCCGGCTACGAGCAGTACTTC.

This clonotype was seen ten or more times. In DNA, the CDR3 is TGTGCCAGCAGTTTATTTACGGGACGGCAGCTTTCCTACGAGCAGTACTTC. Its translation: CASSLFTGRQLSYEQYF. The chain uses TRBV28 and TRBJ2-7; either TRBD1 or TRBD2 may supply D (5 bases each). CDR3 length: 17 amino acids. Trimming removed 1 base at V and 1 base at J, with 17 bases between. Germline values: CDR1 MDHEN, CDR2 SYDVKM. Combining the CDR3 with reference TRBV28 and TRBJ2-7 gives the whole variable domain DVKVTQSSRYLVKRTGEKVFLECVQDMDHENMFWYRQDPGLGLRLIYFSYDVKMKEKGDIPEGYSVSREKKERFSLILESASTNQTSMYLCASSLFTGRQLSYEQYFGPGTRLTVT.

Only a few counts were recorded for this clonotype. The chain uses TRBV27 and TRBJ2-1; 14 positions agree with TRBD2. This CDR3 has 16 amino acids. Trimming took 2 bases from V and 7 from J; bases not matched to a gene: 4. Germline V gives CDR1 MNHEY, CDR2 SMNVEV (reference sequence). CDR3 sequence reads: CASSLGTSGSRNEQFF. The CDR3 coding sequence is TGTGCCAGCAGTTTAGGGACTAGCGGGAGTAGGAATGAGCAGTTCTTC.

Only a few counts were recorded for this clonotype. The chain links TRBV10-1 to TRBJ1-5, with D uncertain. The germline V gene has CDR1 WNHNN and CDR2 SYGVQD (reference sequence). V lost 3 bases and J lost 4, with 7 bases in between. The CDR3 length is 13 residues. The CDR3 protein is CASSDGPNQPQHF. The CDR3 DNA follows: TGCGCCAGCAGTGATGGGCCAAATCAGCCCCAGCATTTT.

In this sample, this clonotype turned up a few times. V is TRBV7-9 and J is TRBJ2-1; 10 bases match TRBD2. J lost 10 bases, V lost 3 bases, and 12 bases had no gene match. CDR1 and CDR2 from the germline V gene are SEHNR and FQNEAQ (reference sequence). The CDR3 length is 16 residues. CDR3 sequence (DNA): TGTGCCAGCAGCTTGACTAGCGGGCCCGGCGAGGGCGAGCAGTTCTTC. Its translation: CASSLTSGPGEGEQFF.

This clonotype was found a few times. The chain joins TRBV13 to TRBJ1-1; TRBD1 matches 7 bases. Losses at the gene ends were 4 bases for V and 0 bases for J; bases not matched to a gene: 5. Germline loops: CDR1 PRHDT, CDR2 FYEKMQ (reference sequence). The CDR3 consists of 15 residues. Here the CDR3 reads CASSWGTAVNTEAFF. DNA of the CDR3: TGTGCCAGCAGCTGGGGGACAGCCGTGAACACTGAAGCTTTCTTT. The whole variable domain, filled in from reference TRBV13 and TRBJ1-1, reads AAGVIQSPRHLIKEKRETATLKCYPIPRHDTVYWYQQGPGQDPQFLISFYEKMQSDKGSIPDRFSAQQFSDYHSELNMSSLELGDSALYFCASSWGTAVNTEAFFGQGTRLTVV.

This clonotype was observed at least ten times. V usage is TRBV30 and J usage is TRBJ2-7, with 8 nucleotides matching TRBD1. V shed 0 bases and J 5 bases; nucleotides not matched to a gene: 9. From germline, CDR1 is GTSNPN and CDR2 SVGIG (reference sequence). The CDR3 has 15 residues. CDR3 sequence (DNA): TGTGCCTGGAGTGTAGGGACAGGATCGATGAACGAGCAGTACTTC. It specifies CAWSVGTGSMNEQYF.

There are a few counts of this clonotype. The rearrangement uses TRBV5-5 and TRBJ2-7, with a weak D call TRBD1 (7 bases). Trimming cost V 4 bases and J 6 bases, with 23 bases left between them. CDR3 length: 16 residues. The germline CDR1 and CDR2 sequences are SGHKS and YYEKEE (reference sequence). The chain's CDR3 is CASSRPSTGAGGEQYF. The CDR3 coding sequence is TGTGCCAGCAGCCGTCCATCGACGGGAGCAGGGGGCGAGCAGTACTTC.

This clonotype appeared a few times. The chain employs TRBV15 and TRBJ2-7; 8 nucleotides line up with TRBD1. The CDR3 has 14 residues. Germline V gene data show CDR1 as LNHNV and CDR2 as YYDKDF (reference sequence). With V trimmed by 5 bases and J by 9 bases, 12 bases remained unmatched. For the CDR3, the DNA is TGTGCCACCAGCTCCCGGACAGGGCCCTTTGGGCAGTACTTC. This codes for CATSSRTGPFGQYF.

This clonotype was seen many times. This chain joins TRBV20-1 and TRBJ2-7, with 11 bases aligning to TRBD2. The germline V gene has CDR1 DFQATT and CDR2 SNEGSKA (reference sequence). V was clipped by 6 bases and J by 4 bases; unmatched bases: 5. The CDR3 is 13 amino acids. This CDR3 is CSANPSGRYEQYF. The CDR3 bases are TGCAGTGCAAATCCTAGCGGGAGGTACGAGCAGTACTTC.

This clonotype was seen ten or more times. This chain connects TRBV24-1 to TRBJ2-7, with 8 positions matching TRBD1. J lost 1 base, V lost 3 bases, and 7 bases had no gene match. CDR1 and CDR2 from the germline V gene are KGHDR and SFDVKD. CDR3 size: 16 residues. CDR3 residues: CATSDSGTGRSYEQYF. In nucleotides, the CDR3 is TGTGCCACCAGTGATAGTGGGACAGGACGTTCCTACGAGCAGTACTTC.

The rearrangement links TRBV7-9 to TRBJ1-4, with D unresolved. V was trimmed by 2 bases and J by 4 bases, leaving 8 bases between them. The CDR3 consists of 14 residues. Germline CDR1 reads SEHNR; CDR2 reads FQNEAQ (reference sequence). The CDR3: CASSLYDNNEKLFF. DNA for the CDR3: TGTGCCAGCAGCTTATATGACAATAATGAAAAACTGTTTTTT.

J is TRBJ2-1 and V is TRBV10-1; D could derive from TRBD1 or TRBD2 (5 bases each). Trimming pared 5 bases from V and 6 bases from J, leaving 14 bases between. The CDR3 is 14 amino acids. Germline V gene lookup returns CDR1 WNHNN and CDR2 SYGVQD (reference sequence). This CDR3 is CASSRGRISNEQFF. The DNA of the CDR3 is TGCGCCAGCAGTCGGGGCAGAATTAGCAATGAGCAGTTCTTC.

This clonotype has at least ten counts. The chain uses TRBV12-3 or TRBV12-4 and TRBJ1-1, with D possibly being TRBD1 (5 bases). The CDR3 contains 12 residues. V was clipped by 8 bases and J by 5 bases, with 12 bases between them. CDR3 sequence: CASRDGRTEAFF. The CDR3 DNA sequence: TGTGCCAGCCGGGACGGACGAACTGAAGCTTTCTTT.